The text below deals with one T cell receptor (beta chain). Clones were sequenced by immunoSEQ multiplex PCR, and TCRdb holds only the in-frame ones, with some missing. The sample contains tens of thousands of clones, around 91% of which appear only once. This sample stems from a study of technical replicates of blood from a few donors. The germline V gene has CDR1 SEHNR and CDR2 FQNEAQ (reference sequence). V was clipped by 0 bases and J by 2 bases; unmatched bases: 7. The CDR3 contains 17 residues. Sequencing was done on a sample of T cells isolated from PBMCs. This rearrangement joins TRBV7-9 to TRBJ2-3, with TRBD2 matching 8 bases. This TCR derives from a human donor in good health. The CDR3 reads CASSLALREGYTDTQYF. CDR3 nucleotide sequence: TGTGCCAGCAGCTTAGCGTTACGGGAGGGCTACACAGATACGCAGTATTTT. Full variable domain (rest looked up from reference TRBV7-9 and TRBJ2-3): DTGVSQNPRHKITKRGQNVTFRCDPISEHNRLYWYRQTLGQGPEFLTYFQNEAQLEKSRLLSDRFSAERPKGSFSTLEIQRTEQGDSAMYLCASSLALREGYTDTQYFGPGTRLTVL.